The rows below give T cell receptor beta chains drawn from one sample of a study of post-analysis software for immune sequencing data. TCRdb used MiXCR to reprocess the PCR reads, holding one entry per CDR3 protein. The sample yields about 380,000 distinct CDR3 sequences, 30% to 45% seen once. Sequenced input: blood. These receptors originate from a girl aged 5 to 17 with multiple sclerosis. Both conserved end residues are part of each CDR3. The order of the fields is V gene, J gene, clone size, D gene, CDR3 DNA, CDR3 protein. The D gene is left open where the match is weak. Only part of the rows carry a size: once, few, many, or a class if the clone is expanded.

>TRBV6-5|TRBJ2-2|NA|NA
TGTGCCAGCACCCAGGAGAACACCGGGGAGCTGTTTTTT
CASTQENTGELFF
>TRBV7-9|TRBJ2-7|NA|NA
TGTGCCAGCAGCTCTACAGGGTTTACCTACGAGCAGTACTTC
CASSSTGFTYEQYF
>TRBV12-3/TRBV12-4|TRBJ2-7|few|NA
TGTGCCAGCAGTCCTGGGACAAGGAGTCCCAAAATGGACGAGCAGTACTTC
CASSPGTRSPKMDEQYF
>TRBV12-3/TRBV12-4|TRBJ1-5|NA|TRBD1
TGTGCCAGCAGTTTCGGGACAGGCGGTCAGCCCCAGCATTTT
CASSFGTGGQPQHF
>TRBV5-1|TRBJ2-3|few|NA
TGCGCCAGCAGCCATTCGGGGGATACGCAGTATTTT
CASSHSGDTQYF
>TRBV18|TRBJ1-6|NA|NA
TGTGCCAGCTCCAGGGACGGGAATTCACCCCTCCACTTT
CASSRDGNSPLHF
>TRBV4-1|TRBJ2-1|NA|NA
TGCGCCAGCAGCCAGATCTCCGGTGGTGGGGGTAATGAGCAGTTCTTC
CASSQISGGGGNEQFF
>TRBV28|TRBJ1-2|few|NA
TGTGCCAGCAGTTCCCTTTTCCCTGGCTACACCTTC
CASSSLFPGYTF
>TRBV9|TRBJ2-7|few|TRBD2
TGTGCCAGCAGCCCCGGAAGCGGGGGACTACCTTACGAGCAGTACTTC
CASSPGSGGLPYEQYF
>TRBV20-1|TRBJ2-5|few|TRBD2
TGCAGTGCTAGGTCCAGCGGGGGGATTGAGACCCAGTACTTC
CSARSSGGIETQYF
>TRBV3-1|TRBJ1-1|once|NA
TGTGCCAGCAGCCTTGGCGGGCAGGGAGTCACTGAAGCTTTCTTT
CASSLGGQGVTEAFF
>TRBV20-1|TRBJ2-3|NA|NA
TGCAGTGCTAGAGATTGGAAAACTAGTTCATTCCGCGACACAGATACGCAGTATTTT
CSARDWKTSSFRDTDTQYF
>TRBV7-2|TRBJ2-7|few|NA
TGTGCCAGCAGCTTAGTCCAGGCTCCCTACGAGCAGTACTTC
CASSLVQAPYEQYF
>TRBV12-3/TRBV12-4|TRBJ2-1|few|NA
TGTGCCAGCAGTCGACCAGTGAATGAGCAGTTCTTC
CASSRPVNEQFF
>TRBV15|TRBJ2-7|few|NA
TGTGCCACCAGCAGACACACCCTCGGGGGTCACGAGCAGTACTTC
CATSRHTLGGHEQYF
>TRBV20-1|TRBJ2-5|NA|NA
TGCGGTGCTAGAAATCTCAGTTTGGAGACCCAGTACTTC
CGARNLSLETQYF
>TRBV28|TRBJ1-1|NA|NA
TGTGCCAGCAGCCGCTCCGGGCTCTCAGGGGACACTGAAGCTTTCTTT
CASSRSGLSGDTEAFF
>TRBV4-3|TRBJ1-5|NA|NA
TGCGCCAGCAGCCTAAGTTGGGGGGGAAGCAATCAGCCCCAGCATTTT
CASSLSWGGSNQPQHF
>TRBV2|TRBJ2-7|few|TRBD1
TGTGCCAGCAGTGGGCAGGGGGCGAACTACGAGCAGTACTTC
CASSGQGANYEQYF
>TRBV4-1|TRBJ2-7|NA|TRBD1
TGCGCCAGCAGCCAGGGCAGGGGGCGCGATTCCTACGAGCAGTACTTC
CASSQGRGRDSYEQYF
>TRBV9|TRBJ2-6|few|TRBD1
TGTGCCAGCAGAACCCGGGACAGGGAGGCCGGGGCCAACGTCCTGACTTTC
CASRTRDREAGANVLTF
>TRBV7-8|TRBJ1-1|NA|TRBD1
TGTGCCAGCAGCTTAAGTTGGACAGGGGCTGCGCAGAACACTGAAGCTTTCTTT
CASSLSWTGAAQNTEAFF
>TRBV10-3|TRBJ2-1|few|TRBD1
TGTGCCATCAGTGAGGAAAGGGACAGCTACAATGAGCAGTTCTTC
CAISEERDSYNEQFF
>TRBV4-3|TRBJ2-3|NA|TRBD2
TGCGCCAGCAGCCAAGAGGCGGGGGGACACGGACCAGATACGCAGTATTTT
CASSQEAGGHGPDTQYF
>TRBV12-3/TRBV12-4|TRBJ1-2|NA|NA
TGTGCCAGCAGAGGGAGGGAGAACTATGGCTACACCTTC
CASRGRENYGYTF
>TRBV20-1|TRBJ2-3|NA|TRBD2
TGCAGTGCTAGACTGGGACTAGCGGATCACACAGATACGCAGTATTTT
CSARLGLADHTDTQYF
>TRBV4-3|TRBJ1-1|few|NA
TGCGCCAGCAGCTTAAGTGGGGAGAGCGCCGCGGCTTTCTTT
CASSLSGESAAAFF
>TRBV7-9|TRBJ2-3|few|NA
TGTGCCAGCAGCCCACAGCTAGATACGCAGTATTTT
CASSPQLDTQYF
>TRBV4-3|TRBJ1-2|NA|TRBD1
TGCGCCAGCAGCCGTAATGGACAGGGCGGCGGTGGCTACACCTTC
CASSRNGQGGGGYTF
>TRBV6-2/TRBV6-3|TRBJ2-3|few|NA
TGTGCCAGCAGTTACAAGACTGGAAGTCGAGCAGATACGCAGTATTTT
CASSYKTGSRADTQYF
>TRBV6-2/TRBV6-3|TRBJ1-5|few|NA
TGTGCCAGCAGTTACTCGAGGTGGGGTAGCAATCAGCCCCAGCATTTT
CASSYSRWGSNQPQHF
>TRBV12-3/TRBV12-4|TRBJ2-5|NA|TRBD2
TGTGCCAGCACTGCTAGCGGGGGGCACGCGGCCCAGTACTTC
CASTASGGHAAQYF
>TRBV4-3|TRBJ2-1|few|NA
TGCGCCAGCAGCCAAGATTTCGGCTATAGCTCCTACAATGAGCAGTTCTTC
CASSQDFGYSSYNEQFF
>TRBV29-1|TRBJ2-3|many|NA
TGCAGCGTCGGGACGGATACGCAGTATTTT
CSVGTDTQYF
>TRBV7-9|TRBJ2-7|NA|NA
TGTGCCAGCAGCTTACCCGGGGCCCCCTACGAGCAGTACTTC
CASSLPGAPYEQYF
>TRBV6-2/TRBV6-3|TRBJ1-1|NA|TRBD1
TGTGCCAGCAGACTGAACGGACAGGGGGCGGGCACTGAAGCTTTCTTT
CASRLNGQGAGTEAFF
>TRBV5-1|TRBJ1-2|few|TRBD1
TGCGTCAGCAGCAGGGACAGGGGATATGGCTACACCTTC
CVSSRDRGYGYTF
>TRBV6-4|TRBJ2-7|few|NA
TGTGCCAGCAGTGGACAGACAAACTCCTACGAGCAGTACTTC
CASSGQTNSYEQYF
>TRBV6-5|TRBJ1-5|NA|TRBD1
TGTGCCAGCAGTTCATCGACAGGGGTTCAGCCCCAGCATTTT
CASSSSTGVQPQHF
>TRBV6-2/TRBV6-3|TRBJ1-5|few|TRBD1
TGTGCCAGCAGTTACGGGGGACAGGGGGCATTGGACGATCAGCCCCAGCATTTT
CASSYGGQGALDDQPQHF
>TRBV11-2|TRBJ2-7|many|NA
TGTGCCAGCAGCTTATCCCAAATCTCCGGGTCCCGCACGGGCGAGCAGTACTTC
CASSLSQISGSRTGEQYF
>TRBV7-2|TRBJ1-6|NA|NA
TGTGCCAGCAGCTTTGAGCGGGGAAATTCACCCCTCCACTTT
CASSFERGNSPLHF
>TRBV20-1|TRBJ1-5|NA|TRBD1
TGCAGTGCTCACGCACAGGGGCGCGGGGATCAGCCCCAGCATTTT
CSAHAQGRGDQPQHF
>TRBV9|TRBJ2-1|NA|NA
TGTGCCAGCAGCTATCTCAACAGGGAAAACTACAATGAGCAGTTCTTC
CASSYLNRENYNEQFF
>TRBV12-3/TRBV12-4|TRBJ1-5|NA|NA
TGTGCCAGCAGTCCGGGTACAAGAACCCATAGCAATCAGCCCCAGCATTTT
CASSPGTRTHSNQPQHF
>TRBV7-2|TRBJ2-3|NA|NA
TGTGCCAGCAGCTCCCTTAGGCCAGATACGCAGTATTTT
CASSSLRPDTQYF
>TRBV12-3/TRBV12-4|TRBJ2-7|few|TRBD2
TGTGCCAGCAGTCCCACTAGCGGAGAGCAGTACTTC
CASSPTSGEQYF
>TRBV18|TRBJ1-2|NA|NA
TGTGCCAGCTCACCACGGACAACGGAAGGTGGCTACACCTTC
CASSPRTTEGGYTF